This T cell receptor beta chain stems from a study of blood T cell repertoires in COVID-19. Study-wide background: COVID-19 samples collected from the United States, Italy and Spain covered acute and convalescent phases. PBMCs, B-cell-depleted T cells, or T cells were the source of the cDNA or gDNA that made up the material.

Using immunoSEQ multiplex PCR, the repertoire was profiled, and TCRdb retains in-frame clones only, with some absent. This sample carries around 300,000 clones, 90% of them seen once, and the ten largest clones take around 4.5%. This CDR3 has 13 residues. Germline values: CDR1 SNHLY, CDR2 FYNNEI. The V and J ends lost 6 bases and 2 bases respectively, with 11 bases between them. The study assigned cohorts using participant-reported clinical history. The receptor was derived from a woman younger than 30 with acute COVID-19. The chain carries TRBV2 and TRBJ2-7; D is uncertain. Material for sequencing was PBMCs or T cells enriched from blood (not recorded which). The chain's CDR3 is CASSETSAYEQYF. In DNA, the CDR3 is TGTGCCAGCAGCGAGACAAGTGCCTACGAGCAGTACTTC.